A single sample is the source of the 29 T cell receptor beta chains below, sequenced in a study of cytomegalovirus exposure and HLA in healthy donors. Sequencing used immunoSEQ multiplex PCR; TCRdb keeps in-frame clones, though not all of them. Of about 140,000 clones in the sample, about 83% were seen once. The sample comprised PBMCs. The receptors derive from a woman in her twenties or thirties in good health and CMV-seronegative.

The chain links TRBV27 to TRBJ1-2, with D uncertain. V shed 5 bases and J shed 5 bases, with 12 bases lying between them. Germline lookup yields CDR1 MNHEY and CDR2 SMNVEV (reference sequence). This CDR3 contains 13 residues. CDR3 sequence (DNA): TGTGCCAGCAGTCCAAATGAGGGTTATGGCTACACCTTC. Translated, it gives CASSPNEGYGYTF.

The V gene is TRBV19, the J gene TRBJ2-7; perhaps TRBD2 as D (5 bases). Trimming took 2 bases from V and 5 from J, leaving 13 bases between them. Germline CDR1 reads LNHDA; CDR2 reads SQIVND (reference sequence). This CDR3 is built from 14 residues. CDR3 protein: CASSIRTSTHEQYF. The CDR3 DNA follows: TGTGCCAGTAGTATACGGACTTCCACCCACGAGCAGTACTTC.

The chain carries TRBV10-1 and TRBJ2-7; 7 bases map to TRBD1. The germline gives CDR1 WNHNN, CDR2 SYGVQD (reference sequence). The CDR3 length is 15 residues. With V trimmed by 3 bases and J by 1 base, 6 bases remained unmatched. The CDR3 sequence is CASSENPGQSYEQYF. CDR3 in DNA: TGCGCCAGCAGTGAAAACCCGGGACAGTCCTACGAGCAGTACTTC.

The chain recombines TRBV7-2 with TRBJ2-1; the match to TRBD2 covers 10 bases. This CDR3 spans 15 amino acids. With 1 base clipped from V and 4 bases from J, the junction kept 1 base outside the gene matches. Germline V gene data show CDR1 as SGHTA and CDR2 as FQGNSA. The DNA of the CDR3 is TGTGCCAGCAGCTTAGTAGCGGGGGGATACAATGAGCAGTTCTTC. Its protein is CASSLVAGGYNEQFF.

This clone showed up just a few times. The CDR3 DNA follows: TGCGCCAGCAGCCCCAAGGGGAGGGACAGGGGGCCTGGCTACACCTTC. This translates into CASSPKGRDRGPGYTF. The gene calls are TRBV4-3 and TRBJ1-2; TRBD1 agrees at 12 bases. The CDR3 runs 16 residues. The junction had 10 bases not matched to a gene; V was cut back by 4 bases and J by 7 bases. The germline gives CDR1 LGHNA, CDR2 YSLEER.

The chain uses TRBV5-1 and TRBJ2-5; no definite D call. The CDR3 length is 13 residues. CDR1 SGHRS and CDR2 YFSETQ come from the germline V gene. The ends were cut back, 0 bases at V and 2 bases at J, with 5 bases in the middle. The CDR3 protein is CASSLEPQETQYF. CDR3 in DNA: TGCGCCAGCAGCTTGGAGCCGCAAGAGACCCAGTACTTC. Together with reference TRBV5-1 and TRBJ2-5, the CDR3 gives the full variable domain: KAGVTQTPRYLIKTRGQQVTLSCSPISGHRSVSWYQQTPGQGLQFLFEYFSETQRNKGNFPGRFSGRQFSNSRSEMNVSTLELGDSALYLCASSLEPQETQYFGPGTRLLVL.

The chain combines TRBV13 with TRBJ2-1; 9 nucleotides line up with TRBD2. Trimming cost V 5 bases and J 4 bases; bases outside gene matches: 6. The CDR3 is 15 residues long. Germline V CDR1 and CDR2: PRHDT, FYEKMQ (reference sequence). As DNA, the CDR3 is TGTGCCAGCAGCCCCTTAGCGGGGGATTACAATGAGCAGTTCTTC. Translated, it gives CASSPLAGDYNEQFF. Full variable domain (missing parts from reference TRBV13 and TRBJ2-1): AAGVIQSPRHLIKEKRETATLKCYPIPRHDTVYWYQQGPGQDPQFLISFYEKMQSDKGSIPDRFSAQQFSDYHSELNMSSLELGDSALYFCASSPLAGDYNEQFFGPGTRLTVL.

The chain employs TRBV19 and TRBJ2-7; no clear D gene. The V gene's germline CDR1 is LNHDA and CDR2 SQIVND (reference sequence). The germline V and J ends were trimmed by 3 bases and 2 bases, with 14 bases remaining between them. The CDR3 consists of 15 residues. The DNA of the CDR3 is TGTGCCAGTAGTATTAGTTCTGGTTTGGCCTACGAGCAGTACTTC. This codes for CASSISSGLAYEQYF.

The chain is built from TRBV7-9 and TRBJ1-1, with TRBD1 matching 10 bases. The CDR3 runs to 14 residues. The germline CDR1 and CDR2 sequences are SEHNR and FQNEAQ (reference sequence). V lost 3 bases, J lost 5 bases, and 3 bases stayed unmatched. In nucleotides, the CDR3 is TGTGCCAGCAGCTTGGGACAGGGGAGGACTGAAGCTTTCTTT. It translates to CASSLGQGRTEAFF.

The rearrangement links TRBV5-1 to TRBJ2-1, with D unresolved. V was trimmed by 0 bases and J by 9 bases, leaving 10 bases between them. CDR3 length: 13 residues. Germline CDR1 SGHRS, CDR2 YFSETQ. CDR3 loop: CASSLAGRSEQFF. The CDR3 bases are TGCGCCAGCAGCTTGGCAGGCCGGTCTGAGCAGTTCTTC.

The chain links TRBV7-3 to TRBJ2-3, with D hard to call. The CDR3 has 15 amino acids. Germline CDR1 is SGHTA and CDR2 is FQGTGA. V gave up 0 bases and J gave up 4 bases, with 11 bases separating them. The CDR3 region is CASSLTSMAADTQYF. CDR3 sequence (DNA): TGTGCCAGCAGCTTAACTAGCATGGCGGCAGATACGCAGTATTTT.

The V call is TRBV7-2, the J call TRBJ1-5, with D maybe TRBD1 (5 bases). Germline values: CDR1 SGHTA, CDR2 FQGNSA. The CDR3 runs to 13 residues. Trimming took off 2 bases at V and 5 bases at J, with 7 bases between the two ends. This CDR3 reads CASSLTRDQPQHF. In nucleotides, the CDR3 is TGTGCCAGCAGCTTAACCAGGGATCAGCCCCAGCATTTT.

The chain uses TRBV11-2 and TRBJ2-7, with TRBD2 as a possible D gene (6 bases). Germline-derived CDR1 and CDR2 are SGHAT and FQNNGV. V was cut by 5 bases and J by 6 bases, with 20 bases left in between. This CDR3 is 15 amino acids long. The CDR3 loop is CASSRRREVGVEQYF. CDR3 DNA sequence: TGTGCCAGCAGCAGGAGGCGGGAAGTGGGGGTCGAGCAGTACTTC. Supplemented by reference TRBV11-2 and TRBJ2-7, the full variable domain reads EAGVAQSPRYKIIEKRQSVAFWCNPISGHATLYWYQQILGQGPKLLIQFQNNGVVDDSQLPKDRFSAERLKGVDSTLKIQPAKLEDSAVYLCASSRRREVGVEQYFGPGTRLTVT.

V usage is TRBV11-2 and J usage is TRBJ1-5, with D unresolved. The germline V and J ends were trimmed by 6 bases and 6 bases, with 12 bases remaining between them. The CDR3 loop spans 13 amino acids. Germline V lookup: CDR1 SGHAT, CDR2 FQNNGV. In nucleotides, the CDR3 is TGTGCCAGCAGTAAAGCGGGGAGTCAGCCCCAGCATTTT. As protein: CASSKAGSQPQHF.

J is TRBJ2-7 and V is TRBV5-6; possible D gene TRBD1, 5 bases. Germline V lookup: CDR1 SGHDT, CDR2 YYEEEE. The CDR3 is made up of 16 amino acids. V dropped 4 bases and J dropped 1 base, with 18 bases sitting between them. The CDR3 loop is CASSPGWPGWSYEQYF. The DNA for the CDR3 is TGTGCCAGCAGCCCAGGGTGGCCAGGGTGGTCCTACGAGCAGTACTTC.

This rearrangement joins TRBV25-1 to TRBJ1-1, with TRBD1 identical over 7 bases. V lost 4 bases and J lost 4; bases outside the gene matches: 6. The CDR3 totals 14 residues. Per the germline V gene, CDR1 is MGHDK and CDR2 is SYGVNS. The CDR3 sequence: CASSGTGAGTEAFF. Here the CDR3 DNA reads TGTGCCAGCAGTGGTACAGGGGCCGGCACTGAAGCTTTCTTT.

The chain recombines TRBV27 with TRBJ2-7, with D perhaps matching TRBD2 (6 bases). In germline, CDR1 is MNHEY, CDR2 SMNVEV (reference sequence). Trimming took off 4 bases at V and 4 bases at J, with 17 bases between the two ends. CDR3 length: 15 residues. The CDR3 DNA is TGTGCCAGCAGTTCTCGGACGGAGGGAAGATACGAGCAGTACTTC. Amino acid sequence: CASSSRTEGRYEQYF.

This clone appeared a few times. The chain recombines TRBV15 with TRBJ1-2; no clear D. The CDR3 extends over 13 amino acids. The V and J ends lost 3 bases and 7 bases respectively, with 12 bases between them. Germline CDR1 reads LNHNV; CDR2 reads YYDKDF (reference sequence). CDR3 sequence reads: CATSSNGEVGYTF. For the CDR3, the DNA is TGTGCCACCAGCAGCAACGGGGAGGTTGGCTACACCTTC.

This chain joins TRBV15 and TRBJ1-4; 11 nucleotides agree with TRBD1. Per the germline V gene, CDR1 is LNHNV and CDR2 is YYDKDF (reference sequence). CDR3 size: 16 residues. The junction had 5 bases not matched to a gene; V was cut back by 1 base and J by 7 bases. The CDR3 coding sequence is TGTGCCACCAGCAGAGGGACAGGGGGCCGAGTTGAAAAACTGTTTTTT. Amino acid sequence: CATSRGTGGRVEKLFF.

V is TRBV19 and J is TRBJ1-1, with a tentative D call TRBD1 (5 bases). The CDR3 is 13 amino acids. Trimming pared 8 bases from V and 6 bases from J, leaving 16 bases between. From germline, CDR1 is LNHDA and CDR2 SQIVND (reference sequence). In nucleotides, the CDR3 is TGTGCCAGTTCGACTACCGCGGGGGCTGAAGCTTTCTTT. This gives the protein CASSTTAGAEAFF.

The chain joins TRBV18 to TRBJ1-2; TRBD1 matches 9 bases. Germline V gene data show CDR1 as KGHSH and CDR2 as LQKENI. Trimming took 0 bases from V and 1 from J; bases not matched to a gene: 3. This CDR3 comprises 16 residues. CDR3 in DNA: TGTGCCAGCTCACCACCTGGGACAGGGATTAACTATGGCTACACCTTC. This sequence encodes CASSPPGTGINYGYTF.

The chain joins TRBV15 to TRBJ1-4; D call uncertain. With 0 bases removed from V and 5 bases from J, the gap between germline ends came to 22 bases. The CDR3 sequence is 19 residues long. From germline, CDR1 is LNHNV and CDR2 YYDKDF (reference sequence). CDR3: CATSRDPPSVARGNEKLFF. For the CDR3, the DNA is TGTGCCACCAGCAGAGATCCTCCTTCTGTTGCCAGAGGGAATGAAAAACTGTTTTTT.

The chain is built from TRBV15 and TRBJ1-3; possibly TRBD1 for D (5 bases). The CDR3 has 16 amino acids. The germline V and J ends were trimmed by 0 bases and 2 bases, with 11 bases remaining between them. Germline CDR1 LNHNV, CDR2 YYDKDF (reference sequence). CDR3 nucleotides: TGTGCCACCAGCAGAGATCGGGGGACTGCTGGAAACACCATATATTTT. Amino acids: CATSRDRGTAGNTIYF.

This chain links TRBV9 with TRBJ2-3; possibly TRBD1 for D (7 bases). The CDR3 is made up of 15 amino acids. V shed 4 bases and J shed 1 base, with 13 bases lying between them. The germline V gene has CDR1 SGDLS and CDR2 YYNGEE. This chain's CDR3 is CASSLRGTGTDTQYF. The CDR3 DNA reads as TGTGCCAGCAGCCTCCGCGGGACAGGCACAGATACGCAGTATTTT.

V and J are TRBV29-1 and TRBJ2-1, with 9 positions matching TRBD1. The CDR3 length is 15 residues. CDR1 and CDR2 (germline): SQVTM, ANQGSEA. Trimming removed 5 bases from V and 6 bases from J; junction bases left unmatched: 11. The DNA of the CDR3 is TGCAGCGTTATATACGGGACAGGGATCCCCAATGAGCAGTTCTTC. Its protein product is CSVIYGTGIPNEQFF.

This clone was seen a handful of times. The genes are TRBV6-1 and TRBJ2-4; no reliable D call. V was trimmed by 1 base and J by 15 bases, leaving 10 bases between them. Germline V gene lookup returns CDR1 MNHNS and CDR2 SASEGT. CDR3 size: 11 residues. The CDR3 spells CASSEESLRYF. The CDR3 DNA sequence: TGTGCCAGCAGTGAAGAGAGCCTACGGTACTTC.

The chain joins TRBV6-4 to TRBJ1-1; D is perhaps TRBD1 (5 bases). Per germline, CDR1 MRHNA and CDR2 SNTAGT. The CDR3 covers 16 residues. Trimming cost V 0 bases and J 6 bases, with 17 bases left between them. CDR3 bases: TGTGCCAGCAGTGACTCTTATAGGGGCAATCGGCCTGAAGCTTTCTTT. It specifies CASSDSYRGNRPEAFF.

CDR3 loop: CASSSTGSSQGTQYF. The CDR3 nucleotides read TGTGCCAGCAGCTCAACAGGGTCTTCGCAGGGGACCCAGTACTTC. The chain is built from TRBV7-6 and TRBJ2-5; a weak D match, TRBD1 (6 bases). This CDR3 is 15 amino acids long. Germline V gives CDR1 SGHVS, CDR2 FNYEAQ. V gave up 4 bases and J gave up 7 bases, with 19 bases separating them.

The chain combines TRBV18 with TRBJ2-7; TRBD2 matches at 8 bases. CDR3 length equals 15 residues. J gave up 3 bases and V 0 bases, and 4 bases lay outside the gene matches. Germline V gives CDR1 KGHSH, CDR2 LQKENI. The CDR3 spells CASSPPLAGIYEQYF. The DNA of the CDR3 is TGTGCCAGCTCACCACCTTTAGCGGGGATCTACGAGCAGTACTTC.